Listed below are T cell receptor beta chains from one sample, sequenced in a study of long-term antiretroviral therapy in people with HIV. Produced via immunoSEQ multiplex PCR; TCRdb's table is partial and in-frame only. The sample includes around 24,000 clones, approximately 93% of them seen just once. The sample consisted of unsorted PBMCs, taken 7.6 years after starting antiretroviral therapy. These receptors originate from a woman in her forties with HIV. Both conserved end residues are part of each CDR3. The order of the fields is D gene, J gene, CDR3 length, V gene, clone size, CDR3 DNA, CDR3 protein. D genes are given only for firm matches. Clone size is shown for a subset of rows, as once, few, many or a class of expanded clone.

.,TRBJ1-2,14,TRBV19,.,TGTGCCAGTAGTACCCCAGGGGATCGTCGCGGCTACACCTTC,CASSTPGDRRGYTF
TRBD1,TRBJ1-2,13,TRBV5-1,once,TGCGCCAGCAGCTCGTCGGGACAGAGTGGCTACACCTTC,CASSSSGQSGYTF
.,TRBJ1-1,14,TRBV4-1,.,TGCGCCAGCAGCCAAGTCCCGCTGGGGACTGAAGCTTTCTTT,CASSQVPLGTEAFF
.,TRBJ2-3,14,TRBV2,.,TGTGCCAGCAGTGGGAGGCCGAGCACAGATACGCAGTATTTT,CASSGRPSTDTQYF
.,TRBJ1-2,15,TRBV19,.,TGTGCCAGTATCGGACAGAAGGCTAACTCTCGAGGCTACACCTTC,CASIGQKANSRGYTF
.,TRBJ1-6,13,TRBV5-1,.,TGCGCCAGCGCCGACGGGGGCCAATCACCCCTCCACTTT,CASADGGQSPLHF
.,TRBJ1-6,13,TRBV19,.,TGTGCCAGACCCGGGACGAATAATTCACCCCTCCACTTT,CARPGTNNSPLHF
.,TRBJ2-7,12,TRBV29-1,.,TGCAGCGTCCACACACAGGGTAGCGAGCAGTACTTC,CSVHTQGSEQYF
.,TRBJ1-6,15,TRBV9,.,TGTGCCAGCAGCGTAGGGTACAGTTATAATTCACCCCTCCACTTT,CASSVGYSYNSPLHF
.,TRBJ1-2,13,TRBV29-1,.,TGCAGCGTTGGGCAGACCTCTGGCTATGGCTACACCTTC,CSVGQTSGYGYTF
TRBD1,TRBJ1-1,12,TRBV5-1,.,TGCGCCAGCAGCACCGGGACAGGTCAAGCTTTCTTT,CASSTGTGQAFF
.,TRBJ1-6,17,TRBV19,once,TGTGCCAGTAGTATGGGACCGCTGAGCTCCTATAATTCACCCCTCCACTTT,CASSMGPLSSYNSPLHF
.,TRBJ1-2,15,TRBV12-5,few,TGTGCTAGTGGTGTGGGGACGAATGCTAACTATGGCTACACCTTC,CASGVGTNANYGYTF
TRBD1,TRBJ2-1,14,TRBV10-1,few,TGCGCCAGCAGTGAGTCGGGACAGGGCGATGAGCAGTTCTTC,CASSESGQGDEQFF
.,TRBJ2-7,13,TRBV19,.,TGTGCCAGTAGCGGGGGCCTCCGCTACGAGCAGTACTTC,CASSGGLRYEQYF
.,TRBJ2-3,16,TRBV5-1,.,TGCGCCAGCAGTTATTCCGGAAGCGGTCCTTTAGATACGCAGTATTTT,CASSYSGSGPLDTQYF
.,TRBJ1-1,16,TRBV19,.,TGTGCCAGTAGTATAGACGTCAACAGTATGAACACTGAAGCTTTCTTT,CASSIDVNSMNTEAFF